This TCR beta chain is drawn from a study of blood T cell repertoires in COVID-19. With 0 bases removed from V and 0 bases from J, the gap between germline ends came to 14 bases. In germline, CDR1 is SGHDN, CDR2 FVKESK. This CDR3 is built from 17 residues. The method was immunoSEQ multiplex PCR; TCRdb's version includes in-frame clones alone and lacks a portion of them. The table shows fewer than 700,000 clones, with 85% to 90% occurring only once. Sequencing was carried out using peripheral blood. This chain connects TRBV14 to TRBJ1-1; the D is unclear. The TCR originated in a woman aged 50 to 60 with COVID-19, enrolled during active disease. The CDR3 DNA sequence: TGTGCCAGCAGCCAAGACAGAGAGGGTTTAATGAACACTGAAGCTTTCTTT. This gives the protein CASSQDREGLMNTEAFF.